Presented here are 21 T cell receptor beta chains from one specimen sequenced in a study of blood T cells in healthy people across ages. Together with a sample-barcoded 5' primer, a J-beta primer mix was included in a second PCR lasting about 7 to 11 cycles. TCRdb called the 5' RACE reads again in MiXCR, with one record for every CDR3 protein. The table includes more than 800,000 distinct CDR3 sequences, around 26% detected once. The sequencing sample was made of blood. All receptors come from a woman of 80 years or more in good health.

The CDR3 nucleotides are TGTGCCAGCAGCTTAGGTGACGGGCGGTGGCCCCAAGAGACCCAGTACTTC. Translating it yields CASSLGDGRWPQETQYF. The chain has TRBV7-2 and TRBJ2-5; D unresolved. The V end lost 1 base, the J end lost 1 base, and 16 bases lay between the germline ends. This CDR3 contains 17 residues. The germline gives CDR1 SGHTA, CDR2 FQGNSA. Full variable domain (missing parts from reference TRBV7-2 and TRBJ2-5): GAGVSQSPSNKVTEKGKDVELRCDPISGHTALYWYRQSLGQGLEFLIYFQGNSAPDKSGLPSDRFSAERTGGSVSTLTIQRTQQEDSAVYLCASSLGDGRWPQETQYFGPGTRLLVL.

This chain joins TRBV3-1 and TRBJ2-1, with D perhaps matching TRBD1 or TRBD2 (5 bases each). Germline assignment: CDR1 LGHDT and CDR2 YNNKEL (reference sequence). Between the trimmed V and J ends, which lost 0 bases and 3 bases, there was a span of 18 bases. CDR3 length: 18 residues. The CDR3 nucleotides read TGTGCCAGCAGCCAAGATAGGGGCTGGGACCGAGACTACAATGAGCAGTTCTTC. It codes for CASSQDRGWDRDYNEQFF.

The V call is TRBV2, the J call TRBJ1-1; D may be TRBD1 (5 bases). V was clipped by 6 bases and J by 1 base, with 12 bases between them. CDR1 is SNHLY and CDR2 is FYNNEI in the germline V gene. This CDR3 is built from 14 residues. DNA of the CDR3: TGTGCCAGCAGCGGGGCGACGAAGAACACTGAAGCTTTCTTT. Translating gives CASSGATKNTEAFF.

Concerning this clonotype: A much larger clone lies one base from this, so it may be a read error. The chain joins TRBV24-1 to TRBJ2-5, with 8 bases identical to TRBD1. The germline V gene has CDR1 KGHDR and CDR2 SFDVKD. The V segment lost 1 base and the J segment 11 bases; nucleotides outside the gene matches: 17. The CDR3 spans 17 residues. The CDR3 is CATSDFAGQGNPNEQYF. The CDR3 bases are TGTGCCACCAGTGATTTTGCTGGACAGGGAAACCCCAATGAGCAGTACTTC.

V gene TRBV6-4 combines with J gene TRBJ1-1; 8 positions agree with TRBD1. CDR3 length: 14 residues. Per the germline V gene, CDR1 is MRHNA and CDR2 is SNTAGT. J gave up 5 bases and V 6 bases, and 8 bases lay outside the gene matches. CDR3 residues: CASRPMTGVTEAFF. The CDR3 region has the DNA TGTGCCAGCAGACCGATGACAGGGGTGACTGAAGCTTTCTTT.

J is TRBJ1-2 and V is TRBV9; D unclear. From germline, CDR1 is SGDLS and CDR2 YYNGEE. This CDR3 is 14 amino acids long. The V end was cut by 3 bases, the J end by 4 bases, with 13 bases between. The CDR3 sequence is CASSAVSGPYGYTF. CDR3 coding DNA: TGTGCCAGCAGCGCCGTGAGCGGGCCCTATGGCTACACCTTC.

This clonotype was found a few times. J is TRBJ1-1 and V is TRBV6-2 or TRBV6-3, with D possibly being TRBD1 (5 bases). CDR1 and CDR2 from the germline V gene are MNHEY and SVGEGT. The CDR3 is made up of 16 amino acids. The V and J ends lost 6 bases and 0 bases respectively, with 17 bases between them. Here the CDR3 DNA reads TGTGCCAGCAGAAGTCGTGGCAGGGCGATGAACACTGAAGCTTTCTTT. It specifies CASRSRGRAMNTEAFF.

This clonotype turned up a few times. The V gene is TRBV15, the J gene TRBJ1-1, with TRBD1 matching 8 bases. The CDR3 has 15 residues. Germline trimming cut 4 bases from V and 4 bases from J; bases unmatched to any gene: 8. Germline loops: CDR1 LNHNV, CDR2 YYDKDF (reference sequence). The CDR3 DNA reads as TGTGCCACCAGCAAAGACAGGGGAGTGGGCACTGAAGCTTTCTTT. Its protein product is CATSKDRGVGTEAFF.

The chain is built from TRBV27 and TRBJ1-1; no firm D call. This CDR3 has 14 amino acids. Trimming took 3 bases from V and 4 from J, leaving 12 bases between them. Looked up from germline, CDR1 is MNHEY and CDR2 is SMNVEV (reference sequence). The DNA of the CDR3 is TGTGCCAGCAGTTTTTCCTCGTGGAGCACTGAAGCTTTCTTT. This translates into CASSFSSWSTEAFF.

There are a few counts of this clonotype. V and J are TRBV10-2 and TRBJ2-7; 9 bases are shared with TRBD1. Germline V gene lookup returns CDR1 WSHSY and CDR2 SAAADI. The CDR3 loop spans 14 amino acids. Unmatched junction bases numbered 8, after V lost 2 bases and J lost 9 bases. The CDR3 here is CASSEVGTGKGQYF. CDR3 coding DNA: TGCGCCAGCAGTGAGGTTGGGACAGGGAAGGGGCAGTACTTC.

The V call is TRBV12-3 or TRBV12-4, the J call TRBJ1-6; a weak D match, TRBD1 (6 bases). This CDR3 has 14 amino acids. The ends were cut back, 8 bases at V and 8 bases at J, with 16 bases in the middle. In DNA form, the CDR3 reads TGTGCCAGCGGCCGGGACATGGTCCATTCACCCCTCCACTTT. This gives the protein CASGRDMVHSPLHF.

V is TRBV2 and J is TRBJ2-6; D is unresolved. The germline CDR1 and CDR2 sequences are SNHLY and FYNNEI. The V end was cut by 10 bases, the J end by 2 bases, with 15 bases between. This CDR3 is built from 15 residues. The CDR3 sequence: CAIEGRGTGANVLTF. CDR3 sequence (DNA): TGTGCCATCGAAGGGCGCGGTACTGGGGCCAACGTCCTGACTTTC.

V gene TRBV12-3 or TRBV12-4 combines with J gene TRBJ2-7, with 7 bases identical to TRBD1. Germline trimming cut 5 bases from V and 0 bases from J; bases unmatched to any gene: 7. This CDR3 spans 15 amino acids. CDR3 region: CASSVRQGSSYEQYF. The DNA of the CDR3 is TGTGCCAGCAGTGTAAGACAGGGTTCCTCCTACGAGCAGTACTTC.

This rearrangement joins TRBV7-2 to TRBJ2-5; D gene uncertain. The DNA end is more similar to TRBJ2-7, so the J call may be wrong. This CDR3 spans 12 amino acids. CDR1 and CDR2 from the germline V gene are SGHTA and FQGNSA. The CDR3 DNA is TGTGCCAGCAGCTTCCCCCCCTCCGAGCAGTACTTC. This gives the protein CASSFPPSEQYF.

This clonotype has at least ten counts. The V call is TRBV7-2, the J call TRBJ1-6; D is undetermined. The V end was cut by 5 bases, the J end by 9 bases, with 8 bases between. This CDR3 spans 12 amino acids. The germline gives CDR1 SGHTA, CDR2 FQGNSA. The CDR3 DNA reads as TGTGCCAGCAGCGTCGGTCGTTCACCCCTCCACTTT. Translated: CASSVGRSPLHF.

This clonotype appeared many times. This chain uses TRBV7-2 with TRBJ2-5; 10 nucleotides align to TRBD2. Trimming at V came to 2 bases and at J to 5 bases, leaving 5 bases not matched to a gene. Germline V CDR1 and CDR2: SGHTA, FQGNSA. The CDR3 runs to 15 residues. CDR3 coding DNA: TGTGCCAGCAGCTTAAATCCTAGCGGGGGTGAGACCCAGTACTTC. Translating gives CASSLNPSGGETQYF.

This clonotype was detected a few times. A junction end diverges from the germline sequence, so it may reflect a read error. The chain couples TRBV7-9 to TRBJ2-5; 7 bases line up with TRBD2. This CDR3 contains 13 residues. Germline values: CDR1 SEHNR, CDR2 FQNEAQ (reference sequence). The CDR3 DNA is TGTGTCAGCAGCCGAGGGAGGGAAGAGACCCAGTACTTC. It codes for CVSSRGREETQYF.

As regards this clonotype: The CDR3 ends on some other residue instead of the conserved phenylalanine or tryptophan, so this is likely a read error. As DNA, the CDR3 is TGTGCCAGCAGCCCCCTAGCGGGGGGTGTCACAGATACGCAGTATTTG. Translating it yields CASSPLAGGVTDTQYL. This chain links TRBV7-2 with TRBJ2-3; 11 positions match TRBD2. The CDR3 runs to 16 residues. Germline V gene sequence: CDR1 SGHTA, CDR2 FQGNSA. The V and J ends lost 5 bases and 2 bases, in that order; junction bases with no gene match: 6.

This clonotype was observed many times. The rearrangement joins TRBV6-1 to TRBJ1-2, with D possibly matching TRBD1 (5 bases). Germline CDR1 MNHNS, CDR2 SASEGT. V was shortened by 7 bases and J by 4 bases, with 19 bases between the two germline ends. This CDR3 spans 15 amino acids. CDR3 nucleotides: TGTGCCAGCACCGAGGCGACACAGGCAATCTATGGCTACACCTTC. It encodes CASTEATQAIYGYTF.

Many counts were recorded for this clonotype. The V call is TRBV29-1, the J call TRBJ1-1; TRBD1 might be the D (6 bases). CDR1 is SQVTM and CDR2 is ANQGSEA in the germline V gene. This CDR3 contains 14 residues. V was pared by 7 bases and J by 1 base, with 16 bases between. CDR3 residues: CSALRGRANTEAFF. Written as DNA, the CDR3 is TGCAGCGCCCTGCGGGGGCGAGCGAACACTGAAGCTTTCTTT.

This clonotype was detected a few times. This sequence may be a read error, since a much larger clone differs from it by one base. V is TRBV5-1 and J is TRBJ2-4; unclear D gene. The germline V gene has CDR1 SGHRS and CDR2 YFSETQ. The CDR3 runs 16 residues. The DNA of the CDR3 is TGCGCCAGCAGCTTGGGTCTAACTGCGGCCAGAAACATTCAGTACTTC. It codes for CASSLGLTAARNIQYF. Full variable domain (outside the CDR3, taken from reference TRBV5-1 and TRBJ2-4): KAGVTQTPRYLIKTRGQQVTLSCSPISGHRSVSWYQQTPGQGLQFLFEYFSETQRNKGNFPGRFSGRQFSNSRSEMNVSTLELGDSALYLCASSLGLTAARNIQYFGAGTRLSVL.